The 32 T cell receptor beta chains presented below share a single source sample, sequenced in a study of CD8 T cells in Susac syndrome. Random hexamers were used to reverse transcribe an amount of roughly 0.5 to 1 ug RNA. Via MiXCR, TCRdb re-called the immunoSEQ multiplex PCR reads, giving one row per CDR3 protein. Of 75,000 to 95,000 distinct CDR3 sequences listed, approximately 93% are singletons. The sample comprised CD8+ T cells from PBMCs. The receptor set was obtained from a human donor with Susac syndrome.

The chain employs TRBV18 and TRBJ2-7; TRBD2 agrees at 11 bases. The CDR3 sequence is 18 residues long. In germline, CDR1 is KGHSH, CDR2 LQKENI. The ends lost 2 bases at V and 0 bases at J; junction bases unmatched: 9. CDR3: CASSPRLAGPEGSYEQYF. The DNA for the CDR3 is TGTGCCAGCTCACCAAGACTAGCGGGACCCGAAGGCTCCTACGAGCAGTACTTC.

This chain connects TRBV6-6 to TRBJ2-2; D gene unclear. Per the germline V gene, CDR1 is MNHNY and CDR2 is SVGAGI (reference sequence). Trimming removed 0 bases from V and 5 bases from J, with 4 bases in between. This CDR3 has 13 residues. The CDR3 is CASSYSQTGELFF. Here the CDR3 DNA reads TGTGCCAGCAGTTACTCACAAACCGGGGAGCTGTTTTTT.

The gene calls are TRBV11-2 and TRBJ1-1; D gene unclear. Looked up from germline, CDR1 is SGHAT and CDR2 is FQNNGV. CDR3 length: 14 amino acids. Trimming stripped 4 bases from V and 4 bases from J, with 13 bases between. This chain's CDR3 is CASSSLGGRTEAFF. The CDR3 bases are TGTGCCAGCAGCTCTCTGGGCGGACGCACTGAAGCTTTCTTT.

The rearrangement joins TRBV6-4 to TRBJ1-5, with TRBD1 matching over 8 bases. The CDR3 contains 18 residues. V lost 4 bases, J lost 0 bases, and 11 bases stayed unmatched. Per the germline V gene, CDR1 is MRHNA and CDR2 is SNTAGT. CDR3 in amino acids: CASSATLTGGYSNQPQHF. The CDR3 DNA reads TGTGCCAGCAGTGCGACCTTAACAGGGGGTTATAGCAATCAGCCCCAGCATTTT.

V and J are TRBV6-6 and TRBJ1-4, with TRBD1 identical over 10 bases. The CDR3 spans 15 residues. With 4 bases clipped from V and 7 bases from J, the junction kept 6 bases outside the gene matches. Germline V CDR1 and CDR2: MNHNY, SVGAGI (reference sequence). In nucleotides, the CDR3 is TGTGCCAGCAGTTTGGGGGACAGGGGTATTGAAAAACTGTTTTTT. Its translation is CASSLGDRGIEKLFF.

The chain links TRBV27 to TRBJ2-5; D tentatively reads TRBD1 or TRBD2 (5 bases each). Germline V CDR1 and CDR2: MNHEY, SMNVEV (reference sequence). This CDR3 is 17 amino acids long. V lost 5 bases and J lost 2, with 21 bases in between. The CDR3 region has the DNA TGTGCCAGCAGTACCCTCTGGGGGAAGTCGGGGCAAGAGACCCAGTACTTC. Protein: CASSTLWGKSGQETQYF.

CDR3 sequence: CASSQGASSYNEQFF. The CDR3 nucleotides are TGTGCCAGCAGCCAGGGGGCCTCCTCCTACAATGAGCAGTTCTTC. The chain joins TRBV3-1 to TRBJ2-1; a weak D match, TRBD1 (6 bases). The CDR3 has 15 residues. V shed 3 bases and J shed 0 bases, with 9 bases lying between them. CDR1 LGHDT and CDR2 YNNKEL come from the germline V gene (reference sequence).

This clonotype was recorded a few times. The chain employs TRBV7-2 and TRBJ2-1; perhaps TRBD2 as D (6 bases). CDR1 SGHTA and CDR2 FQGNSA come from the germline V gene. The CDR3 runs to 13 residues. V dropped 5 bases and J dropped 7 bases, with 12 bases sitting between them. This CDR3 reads CASSPLLANEQFF. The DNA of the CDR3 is TGTGCCAGCAGCCCTCTACTAGCAAATGAGCAGTTCTTC.

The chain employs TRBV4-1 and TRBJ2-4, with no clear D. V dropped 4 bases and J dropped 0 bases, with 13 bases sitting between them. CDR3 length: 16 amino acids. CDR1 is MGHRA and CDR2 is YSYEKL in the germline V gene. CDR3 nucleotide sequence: TGCGCCAGCAGCCCCAAACTTGGGGTAGCCAAAAACATTCAGTACTTC. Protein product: CASSPKLGVAKNIQYF.

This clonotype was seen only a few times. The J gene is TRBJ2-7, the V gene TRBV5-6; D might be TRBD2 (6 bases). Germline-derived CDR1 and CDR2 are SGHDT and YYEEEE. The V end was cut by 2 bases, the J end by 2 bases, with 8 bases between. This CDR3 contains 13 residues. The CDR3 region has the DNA TGTGCCAGCAGCTTAACGGGAGCCTACGAGCAGTACTTC. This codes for CASSLTGAYEQYF.

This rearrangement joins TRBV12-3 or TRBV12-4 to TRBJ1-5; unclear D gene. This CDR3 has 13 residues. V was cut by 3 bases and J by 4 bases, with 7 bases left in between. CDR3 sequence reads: CASSLVRNQPQHF. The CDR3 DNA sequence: TGTGCCAGCAGTTTGGTTAGGAATCAGCCCCAGCATTTT.

The CDR3 protein is CASSRIGPSYEQYF. The CDR3 bases are TGTGCCAGCAGCCGAATAGGGCCCTCCTACGAGCAGTACTTC. V usage is TRBV3-1 and J usage is TRBJ2-7; D unresolved. Trimming removed 4 bases from V and 0 bases from J, with 10 bases in between. Per germline, CDR1 LGHDT and CDR2 YNNKEL (reference sequence). This CDR3 has 14 residues.

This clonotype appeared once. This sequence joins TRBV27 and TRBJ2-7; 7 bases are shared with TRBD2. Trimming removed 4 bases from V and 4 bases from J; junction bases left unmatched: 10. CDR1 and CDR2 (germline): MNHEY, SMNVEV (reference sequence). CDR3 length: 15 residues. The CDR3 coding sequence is TGTGCCAGCAGTTCCTCGTCGGGGCGGGGGTACGAGCAGTACTTC. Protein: CASSSSSGRGYEQYF.

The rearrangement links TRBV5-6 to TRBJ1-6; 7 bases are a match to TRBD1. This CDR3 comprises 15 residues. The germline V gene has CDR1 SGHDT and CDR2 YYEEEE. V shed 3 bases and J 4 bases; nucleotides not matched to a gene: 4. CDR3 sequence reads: CASSWGTEYNSPLHF. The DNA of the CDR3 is TGTGCCAGCAGCTGGGGGACAGAATATAATTCACCCCTCCACTTT.

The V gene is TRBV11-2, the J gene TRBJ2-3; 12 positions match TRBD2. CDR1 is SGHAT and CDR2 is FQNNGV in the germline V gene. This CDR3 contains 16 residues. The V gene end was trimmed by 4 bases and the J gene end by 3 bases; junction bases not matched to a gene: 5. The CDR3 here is CASSSFGTSGTDTQYF. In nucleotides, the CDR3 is TGTGCCAGCAGCTCCTTCGGGACTAGCGGGACAGATACGCAGTATTTT. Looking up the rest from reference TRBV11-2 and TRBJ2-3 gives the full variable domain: EAGVAQSPRYKIIEKRQSVAFWCNPISGHATLYWYQQILGQGPKLLIQFQNNGVVDDSQLPKDRFSAERLKGVDSTLKIQPAKLEDSAVYLCASSSFGTSGTDTQYFGPGTRLTVL.

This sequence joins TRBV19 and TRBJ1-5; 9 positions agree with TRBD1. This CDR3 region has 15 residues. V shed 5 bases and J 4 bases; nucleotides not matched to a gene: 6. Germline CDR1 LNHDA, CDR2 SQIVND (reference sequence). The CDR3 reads CASSVRGQGNQPQHF. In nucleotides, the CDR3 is TGTGCCAGTAGTGTACGGGGACAGGGAAATCAGCCCCAGCATTTT.

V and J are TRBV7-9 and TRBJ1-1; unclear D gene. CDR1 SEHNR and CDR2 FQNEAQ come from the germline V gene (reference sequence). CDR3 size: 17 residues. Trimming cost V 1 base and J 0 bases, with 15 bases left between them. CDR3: CASSLDSDIYMNTEAFF. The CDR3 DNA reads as TGTGCCAGCAGCTTAGACTCCGACATCTACATGAACACTGAAGCTTTCTTT.

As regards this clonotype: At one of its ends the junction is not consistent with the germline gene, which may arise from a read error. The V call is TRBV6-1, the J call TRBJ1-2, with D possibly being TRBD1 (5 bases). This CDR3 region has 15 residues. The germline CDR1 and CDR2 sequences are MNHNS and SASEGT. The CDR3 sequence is CASREIGRGFDGYTF. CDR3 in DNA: TGTGCCAGCCGTGAGATTGGGAGGGGTTTTGATGGCTACACCTTC.

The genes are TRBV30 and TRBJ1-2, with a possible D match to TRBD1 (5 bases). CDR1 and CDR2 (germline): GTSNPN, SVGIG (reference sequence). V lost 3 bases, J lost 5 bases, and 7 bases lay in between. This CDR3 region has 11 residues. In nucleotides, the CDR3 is TGTGCCTGGAGATCAGGGTATGGCTACACCTTC. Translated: CAWRSGYGYTF.

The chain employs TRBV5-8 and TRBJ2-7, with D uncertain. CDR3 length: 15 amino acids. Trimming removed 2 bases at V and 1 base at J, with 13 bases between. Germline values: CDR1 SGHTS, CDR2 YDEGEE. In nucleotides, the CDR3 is TGTGCCAGCAGCTTCGGGCCCTACGGGTCCTACGAGCAGTACTTC. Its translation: CASSFGPYGSYEQYF.

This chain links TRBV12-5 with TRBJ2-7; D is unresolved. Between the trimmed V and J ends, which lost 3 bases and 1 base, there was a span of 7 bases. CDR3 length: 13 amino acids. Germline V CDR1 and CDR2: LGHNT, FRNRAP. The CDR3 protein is CASGLEFSYEQYF. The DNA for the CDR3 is TGTGCTAGTGGTTTAGAGTTTTCCTACGAGCAGTACTTC.

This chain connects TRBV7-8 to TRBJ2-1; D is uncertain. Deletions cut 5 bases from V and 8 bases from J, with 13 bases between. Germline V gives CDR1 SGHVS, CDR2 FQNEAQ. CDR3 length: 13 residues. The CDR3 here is CASSPVGRDEQFF. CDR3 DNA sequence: TGTGCCAGCAGCCCGGTAGGAAGGGATGAGCAGTTCTTC. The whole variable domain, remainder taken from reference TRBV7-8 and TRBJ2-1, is GAGVSQSPRYKVAKRGQDVALRCDPISGHVSLFWYQQALGQGPEFLTYFQNEAQLDKSGLPSDRFFAERPEGSVSTLKIQRTQQEDSAVYLCASSPVGRDEQFFGPGTRLTVL.

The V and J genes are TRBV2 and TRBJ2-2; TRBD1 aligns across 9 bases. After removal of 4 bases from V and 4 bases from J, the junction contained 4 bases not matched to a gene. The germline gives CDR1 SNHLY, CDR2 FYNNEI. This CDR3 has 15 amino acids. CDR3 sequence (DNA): TGTGCCAGCAGTGCGGGACAGGGCGGCACCGGGGAGCTGTTTTTT. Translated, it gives CASSAGQGGTGELFF.

The CDR3 DNA sequence: TGTGCCAGCAGCCCGGTTTGGACAGAGAACACCGGGGAGCTGTTTTTT. This codes for CASSPVWTENTGELFF. The V call is TRBV12-3 or TRBV12-4, the J call TRBJ2-2; a possible D gene is TRBD1 (6 bases). This CDR3 spans 16 amino acids. Trimming shortened V by 6 bases and J by 1 base, and 15 bases separated the two germline ends.

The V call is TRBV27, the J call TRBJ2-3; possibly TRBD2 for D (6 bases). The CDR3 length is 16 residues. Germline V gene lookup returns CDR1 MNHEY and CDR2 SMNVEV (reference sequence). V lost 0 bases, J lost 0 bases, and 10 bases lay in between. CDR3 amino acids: CASSLSRGSSTDTQYF. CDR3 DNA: TGTGCCAGCAGTTTATCGCGGGGATCTAGCACAGATACGCAGTATTTT.

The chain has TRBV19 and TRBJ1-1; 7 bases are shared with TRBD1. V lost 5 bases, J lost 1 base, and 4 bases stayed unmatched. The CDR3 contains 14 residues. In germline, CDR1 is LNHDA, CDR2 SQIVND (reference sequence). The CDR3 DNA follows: TGTGCCAGTAGTGTAGGGGGCTCGAACACTGAAGCTTTCTTT. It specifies CASSVGGSNTEAFF.

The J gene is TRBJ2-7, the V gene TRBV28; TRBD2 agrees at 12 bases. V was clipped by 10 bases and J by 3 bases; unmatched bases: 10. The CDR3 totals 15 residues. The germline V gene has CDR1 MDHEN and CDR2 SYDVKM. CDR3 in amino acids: CAIPGLAGRYYEQYF. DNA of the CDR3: TGTGCCATCCCGGGACTAGCGGGTCGGTACTACGAGCAGTACTTC.

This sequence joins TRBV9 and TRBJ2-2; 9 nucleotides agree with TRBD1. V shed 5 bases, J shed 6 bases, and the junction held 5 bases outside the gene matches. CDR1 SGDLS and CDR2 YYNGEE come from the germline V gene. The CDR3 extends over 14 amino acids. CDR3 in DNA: TGTGCCAGCAGTGTCGGACAGGGGCCCGGGGAGCTGTTTTTT. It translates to CASSVGQGPGELFF.

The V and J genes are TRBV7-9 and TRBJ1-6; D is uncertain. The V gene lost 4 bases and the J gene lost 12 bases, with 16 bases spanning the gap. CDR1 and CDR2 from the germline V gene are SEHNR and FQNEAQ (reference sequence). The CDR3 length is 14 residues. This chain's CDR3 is CASSSTLVQGPLHF. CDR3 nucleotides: TGTGCCAGCAGCTCCACCCTAGTTCAAGGACCCCTCCACTTT. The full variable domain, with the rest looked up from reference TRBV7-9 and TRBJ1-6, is DTGVSQNPRHKITKRGQNVTFRCDPISEHNRLYWYRQTLGQGPEFLTYFQNEAQLEKSRLLSDRFSAERPKGSFSTLEIQRTEQGDSAMYLCASSSTLVQGPLHFGNGTRLTVT.

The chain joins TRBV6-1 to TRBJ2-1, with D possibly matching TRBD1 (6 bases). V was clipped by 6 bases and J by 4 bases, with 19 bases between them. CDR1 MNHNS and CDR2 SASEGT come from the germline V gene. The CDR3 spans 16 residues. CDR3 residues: CASRGIGQKLYNEQFF. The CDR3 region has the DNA TGTGCCAGCAGGGGAATAGGACAGAAATTGTACAATGAGCAGTTCTTC.

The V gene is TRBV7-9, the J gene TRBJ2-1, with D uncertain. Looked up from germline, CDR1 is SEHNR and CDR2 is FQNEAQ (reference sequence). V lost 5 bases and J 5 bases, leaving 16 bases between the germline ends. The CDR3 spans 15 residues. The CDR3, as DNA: TGTGCCAGCAGCGTGCCGACACAACAAAACAATGAGCAGTTCTTC. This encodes CASSVPTQQNNEQFF.

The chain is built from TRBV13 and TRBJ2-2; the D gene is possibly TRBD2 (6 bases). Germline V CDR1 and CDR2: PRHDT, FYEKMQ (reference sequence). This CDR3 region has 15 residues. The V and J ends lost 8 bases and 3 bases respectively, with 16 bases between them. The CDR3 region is CASRPQRAYTGELFF. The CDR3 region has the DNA TGTGCCAGCCGCCCACAGCGGGCGTACACCGGGGAGCTGTTTTTT.